A selection of T cell receptor beta chains follows, all from one sample in a study of T cell responses to AZD1222 COVID-19 vaccine. The assay was immunoSEQ multiplex PCR, and TCRdb's table has in-frame clones only and misses some. The sample gives 150,000 to 200,000 clones, around 87% of which show up once; 2.7% is in the top ten. The sample was peripheral blood, taken on day 0 of MenACWY control vaccination. The receptors come from an adult in good health. The CDR3 runs from the conserved cysteine through the conserved F or W. The D gene is left open where the match is weak. Clone size is stated in some rows and not others, as once, few, many or a class when expanded.

D gene,V gene,clone size,J gene,CDR3 protein,CDR3 DNA
-,TRBV20-1,once,TRBJ1-1,CSARVQGEAFF,TGCAGTGCAAGGGTCCAGGGGGAAGCTTTCTTT
TRBD2,TRBV6-5,-,TRBJ2-3,CASSYLAGGMDTQYF,TGTGCCAGCAGTTACCTAGCGGGAGGCATGGATACGCAGTATTTT
-,TRBV5-1,few,TRBJ1-1,CASSFQEAITEAFF,TGCGCCAGCAGCTTCCAGGAGGCGATCACTGAAGCTTTCTTT
-,TRBV15,-,TRBJ2-7,CATSRASGTAAYEQYF,TGTGCCACCAGCAGAGCCTCCGGGACCGCAGCCTACGAGCAGTACTTC
-,TRBV28,-,TRBJ1-2,CASSSPTAANGYTF,TGTGCCAGCAGTTCCCCCACGGCAGCGAATGGCTACACCTTC
TRBD1,TRBV6-1,-,TRBJ1-3,CASSARTGEGLPSSGNTIYF,TGTGCCAGCAGTGCGAGGACAGGCGAAGGTCTGCCAAGTTCTGGAAACACCATATATTTT
TRBD1,TRBV2,-,TRBJ1-1,CARPGQGSNTEAFF,TGTGCCAGGCCGGGACAGGGGTCGAACACTGAAGCTTTCTTT
TRBD1,TRBV15,-,TRBJ1-4,CATSTRQGAQGNEKLFF,TGTGCCACCAGCACTAGACAGGGGGCGCAGGGTAATGAAAAACTGTTTTTT
TRBD1,TRBV24-1,-,TRBJ2-3,CATETGTDTDTQYF,TGTGCCACTGAAACCGGGACAGACACAGATACGCAGTATTTT
TRBD1,TRBV5-5,-,TRBJ2-6,CASSLGRQGEGVGANVLTF,TGTGCCAGCAGCCTTGGGAGACAGGGGGAGGGAGTAGGGGCCAACGTCCTGACTTTC
TRBD1,TRBV9,-,TRBJ1-2,CASSVATGGEGYGYTF,TGTGCCAGCAGCGTAGCGACAGGGGGCGAGGGCTATGGCTACACCTTC
-,TRBV12-3/TRBV12-4,-,TRBJ1-1,CASSFGRTEAFF,TGTGCCAGCAGTTTTGGGCGGACTGAAGCTTTCTTT
-,TRBV10-3,-,TRBJ2-1,CATRGEQGLNEQFF,TGTGCCACCAGGGGGGAACAGGGTCTCAATGAGCAGTTCTTC
-,TRBV5-4,-,TRBJ2-1,CASSPQSNEQFF,TGTGCCAGCAGCCCACAGTCCAATGAGCAGTTCTTC
-,TRBV7-9,-,TRBJ2-7,CASSLEWRTSEQYF,TGTGCCAGCAGCTTAGAATGGCGTACATCCGAGCAGTACTTC
TRBD1,TRBV6-5,-,TRBJ1-3,CASSSNRGNGNTIYF,TGTGCCAGCAGTTCGAACAGGGGTAATGGAAACACCATATATTTT
-,TRBV28,-,TRBJ2-5,CATLPNIRQAQETQYF,TGTGCCACCCTACCAAATATAAGACAGGCACAAGAGACCCAGTACTTC
-,TRBV10-3,-,TRBJ2-7,CAISGTESYEQYF,TGTGCCATCAGCGGGACGGAGAGCTACGAGCAGTACTTC
TRBD2,TRBV11-2,once,TRBJ2-5,CASRENRGGSETQYF,TGTGCCAGCAGAGAAAACCGGGGGGGGTCGGAGACCCAGTACTTC
-,TRBV9,-,TRBJ1-2,CASSPGGLNWYGYTF,TGTGCCAGCAGCCCCGGGGGGCTCAACTGGTATGGCTACACCTTC
TRBD1,TRBV7-8,-,TRBJ2-7,CASSLAKLGTVSYEQYF,TGTGCCAGCAGCTTAGCGAAGCTGGGGACAGTATCCTACGAGCAGTACTTC
-,TRBV7-2,-,TRBJ1-3,CASSFSSVSRNTIYF,TGTGCCAGCAGCTTCTCTTCCGTCTCTCGAAACACCATATATTTT
-,TRBV3-1/TRBV3-2,-,TRBJ2-4,CASSQLSGVQNIQYF,TGTGCCAGCAGCCAACTCTCGGGGGTTCAAAACATTCAGTACTTC
-,TRBV6-5,-,TRBJ2-2,CASSYSRGYTGELFF,TGTGCCAGCAGTTACTCGCGGGGCTACACCGGGGAGCTGTTTTTT
-,TRBV5-1,-,TRBJ2-2,CASSSTPQVTGELFF,TGCGCCAGCAGCTCGACACCACAGGTCACCGGGGAGCTGTTTTTT
-,TRBV9,-,TRBJ1-6,CASSVGRQTDLHF,TGTGCCAGCAGCGTAGGAAGGCAGACAGACCTCCACTTT
-,TRBV29-1,-,TRBJ1-2,CSVAVGGRGYTF,TGCAGCGTTGCGGTCGGGGGACGCGGCTACACCTTC
-,TRBV6-2/TRBV6-3,-,TRBJ1-1,CASSYSPSMANTEAFF,TGTGCCAGCAGTTACTCCCCTAGTATGGCGAACACTGAAGCTTTCTTT
TRBD1,TRBV3-1/TRBV3-2,once,TRBJ2-1,CASSPGGRRGNEQFF,TGTGCCAGCAGCCCAGGGGGACGAAGGGGCAATGAGCAGTTCTTC
-,TRBV6-5,-,TRBJ1-1,CASDGPPTQAEAFF,TGTGCCAGCGATGGGCCACCCACACAGGCTGAAGCTTTCTTT
TRBD1,TRBV6-5,-,TRBJ2-2,CASTQGGQTGELFF,TGTGCCAGCACTCAAGGGGGACAGACCGGGGAGCTGTTTTTT
-,TRBV9,-,TRBJ2-3,CASSVEATSRDTQYF,TGTGCCAGCAGCGTAGAGGCGACTAGTCGAGATACGCAGTATTTT
-,TRBV5-4,few,TRBJ2-2,CASSPPTGSGELFF,TGTGCCAGCAGCCCTCCGACAGGTAGCGGGGAGCTGTTTTTT
-,TRBV28,-,TRBJ1-1,CASSQSGVGGTEAFF,TGTGCCAGCAGTCAGAGTGGGGTAGGCGGCACTGAAGCTTTCTTT
TRBD1,TRBV6-2/TRBV6-3,-,TRBJ2-3,CASSHRQGDRTDTQYF,TGTGCCAGCAGTCATCGACAGGGAGATCGCACAGATACGCAGTATTTT
TRBD2,TRBV24-1,-,TRBJ2-1,CAVGGESYNEQFF,TGTGCCGTGGGAGGGGAATCCTACAATGAGCAGTTCTTC
TRBD1,TRBV6-1,-,TRBJ1-4,CASSEAGGQGDEKLFF,TGTGCCAGCAGTGAAGCGGGCGGCCAGGGGGATGAAAAACTGTTTTTT
-,TRBV23-1,-,TRBJ1-1,CASSQSEIMNTEAFF,TGCGCCAGCAGTCAATCGGAGATCATGAACACTGAAGCTTTCTTT
TRBD1,TRBV7-2,-,TRBJ1-2,CASSLARTGNYGYTF,TGTGCCAGCAGCTTAGCCCGGACAGGGAACTATGGCTACACCTTC
-,TRBV13,-,TRBJ2-3,CASSGQLGTDTQYF,TGTGCCAGCAGCGGCCAGTTAGGGACAGATACGCAGTATTTT
-,TRBV5-1,-,TRBJ2-7,CASSPLSGSPPVLYF,TGCGCCAGCAGCCCCCTAAGTGGGAGCCCCCCAGTGTTGTACTTC
TRBD1,TRBV7-2,once,TRBJ2-7,CASSLEGRGLYEQYF,TGTGCCAGCAGCTTAGAGGGCAGGGGGCTATACGAGCAGTACTTC
-,TRBV4-1,-,TRBJ1-2,CASSQDLAVGGYTF,TGCGCCAGCAGCCAAGATCTGGCAGTTGGTGGCTACACCTTC
-,TRBV30,-,TRBJ1-6,CAWNTPGNLNSPLHF,TGTGCCTGGAACACCCCCGGGAACCTTAATTCACCCCTCCACTTT
-,TRBV18,-,TRBJ1-5,CASSPRDGDNQPQHF,TGTGCCAGCTCACCCCGGGACGGAGACAATCAGCCCCAGCATTTT
TRBD1,TRBV11-1,-,TRBJ2-3,CASGPRDRYTDTQYF,TGTGCCAGCGGTCCCCGGGACAGATACACAGATACGCAGTATTTT
TRBD2,TRBV29-1,-,TRBJ2-7,CSVLSGRAYEQYF,TGCAGCGTTCTCAGCGGGAGGGCCTACGAGCAGTACTTC
TRBD2,TRBV11-2,-,TRBJ2-7,CASSSGLAGAAYEQYF,TGTGCCAGCAGCTCCGGACTAGCGGGGGCCGCCTACGAGCAGTACTTC
-,TRBV10-3,-,TRBJ1-1,CAISEGPTLGAFF,TGTGCCATCAGTGAGGGACCAACATTGGGGGCTTTCTTT
TRBD1,TRBV7-8,-,TRBJ2-7,CASSLRGRYEQYF,TGTGCCAGCAGCCTCAGGGGGCGCTACGAGCAGTACTTC
TRBD2,TRBV5-4,-,TRBJ2-7,CASSFWDYPYEQYF,TGTGCCAGCAGCTTTTGGGACTATCCCTACGAGCAGTACTTC
-,TRBV27,-,TRBJ2-7,CASRGASYEQYF,TGTGCCAGCCGCGGGGCCTCCTACGAGCAGTACTTC